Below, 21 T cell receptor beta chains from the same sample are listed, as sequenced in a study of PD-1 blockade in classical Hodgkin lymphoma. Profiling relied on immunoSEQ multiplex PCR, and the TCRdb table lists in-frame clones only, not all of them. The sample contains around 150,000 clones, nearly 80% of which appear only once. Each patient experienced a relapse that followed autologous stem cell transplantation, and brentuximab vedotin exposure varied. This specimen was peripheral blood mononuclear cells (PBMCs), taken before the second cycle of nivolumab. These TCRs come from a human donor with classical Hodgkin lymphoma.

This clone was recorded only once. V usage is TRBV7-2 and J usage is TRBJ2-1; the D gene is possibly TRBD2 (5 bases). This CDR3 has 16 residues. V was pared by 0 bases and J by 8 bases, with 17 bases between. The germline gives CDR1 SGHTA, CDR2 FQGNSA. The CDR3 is CASSLALATRGYEQFF. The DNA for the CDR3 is TGTGCCAGCAGCTTAGCCTTAGCGACGAGAGGTTATGAGCAGTTCTTC.

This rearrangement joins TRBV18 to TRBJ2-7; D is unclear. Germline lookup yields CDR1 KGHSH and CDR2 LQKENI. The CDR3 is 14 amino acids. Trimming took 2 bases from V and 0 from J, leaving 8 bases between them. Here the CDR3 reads CASSPDTDSYEQYF. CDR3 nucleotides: TGTGCCAGCTCACCAGACACGGACTCCTACGAGCAGTACTTC.

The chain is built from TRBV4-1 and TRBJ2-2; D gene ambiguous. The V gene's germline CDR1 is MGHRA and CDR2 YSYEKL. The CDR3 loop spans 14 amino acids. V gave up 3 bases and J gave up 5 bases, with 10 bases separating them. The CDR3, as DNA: TGCGCCAGCAGCCATTTGGACGGGACCGGGGAGCTGTTTTTT. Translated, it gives CASSHLDGTGELFF.

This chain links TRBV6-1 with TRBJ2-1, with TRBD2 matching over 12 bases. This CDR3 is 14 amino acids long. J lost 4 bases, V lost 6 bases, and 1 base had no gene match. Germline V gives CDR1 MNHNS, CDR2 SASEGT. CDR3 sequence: CASRGLAGYNEQFF. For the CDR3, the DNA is TGTGCCAGCAGGGGACTAGCGGGTTACAATGAGCAGTTCTTC.

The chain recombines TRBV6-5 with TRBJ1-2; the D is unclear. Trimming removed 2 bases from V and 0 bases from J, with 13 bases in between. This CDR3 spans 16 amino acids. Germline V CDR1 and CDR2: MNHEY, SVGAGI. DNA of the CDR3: TGTGCCAGCAGTTACCAAGGCCTAGTTACTAACTATGGCTACACCTTC. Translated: CASSYQGLVTNYGYTF.

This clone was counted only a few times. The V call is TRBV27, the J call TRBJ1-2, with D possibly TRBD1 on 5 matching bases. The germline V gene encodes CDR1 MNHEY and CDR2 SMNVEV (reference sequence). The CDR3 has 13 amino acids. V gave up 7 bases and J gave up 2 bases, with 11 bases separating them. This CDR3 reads CASKTGPNYGYTF. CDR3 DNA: TGTGCCAGCAAGACGGGACCAAACTATGGCTACACCTTC.

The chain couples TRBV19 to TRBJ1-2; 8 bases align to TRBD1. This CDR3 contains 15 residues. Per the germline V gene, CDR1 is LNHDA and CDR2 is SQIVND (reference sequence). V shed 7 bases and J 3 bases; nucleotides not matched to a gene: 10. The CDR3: CASTADRGNDYGYTF. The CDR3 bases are TGTGCCAGTACCGCCGACAGGGGCAACGACTATGGCTACACCTTC. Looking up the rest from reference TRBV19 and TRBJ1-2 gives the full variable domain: DGGITQSPKYLFRKEGQNVTLSCEQNLNHDAMYWYRQDPGQGLRLIYYSQIVNDFQKGDIAEGYSVSREKKESFPLTVTSAQKNPTAFYLCASTADRGNDYGYTFGSGTRLTVV.

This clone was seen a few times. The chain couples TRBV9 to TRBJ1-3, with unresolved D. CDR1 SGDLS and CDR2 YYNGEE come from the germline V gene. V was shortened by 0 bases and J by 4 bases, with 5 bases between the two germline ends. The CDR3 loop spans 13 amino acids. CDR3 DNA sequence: TGTGCCAGCAGCGTAGCTCTCGGAAACACCATATATTTT. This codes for CASSVALGNTIYF.

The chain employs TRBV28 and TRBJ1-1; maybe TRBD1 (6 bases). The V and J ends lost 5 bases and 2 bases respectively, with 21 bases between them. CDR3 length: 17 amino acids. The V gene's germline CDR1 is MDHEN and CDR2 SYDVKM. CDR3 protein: CASSRYPSGTRNTEAFF. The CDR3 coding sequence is TGTGCCAGCAGTAGATACCCCTCCGGGACAAGAAACACTGAAGCTTTCTTT.

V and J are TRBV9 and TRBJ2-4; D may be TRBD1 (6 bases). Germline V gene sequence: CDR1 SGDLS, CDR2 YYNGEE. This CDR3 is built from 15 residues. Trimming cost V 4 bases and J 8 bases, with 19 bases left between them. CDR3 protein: CASSRLNRVMDIQYF. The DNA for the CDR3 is TGTGCCAGCAGCCGCCTTAACAGGGTCATGGACATTCAGTACTTC.

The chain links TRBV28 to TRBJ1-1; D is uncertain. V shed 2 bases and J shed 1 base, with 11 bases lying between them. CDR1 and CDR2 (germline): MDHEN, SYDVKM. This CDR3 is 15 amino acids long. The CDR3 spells CASSLGLGTNTEAFF. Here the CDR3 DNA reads TGTGCCAGCAGTTTAGGTCTGGGTACGAACACTGAAGCTTTCTTT.

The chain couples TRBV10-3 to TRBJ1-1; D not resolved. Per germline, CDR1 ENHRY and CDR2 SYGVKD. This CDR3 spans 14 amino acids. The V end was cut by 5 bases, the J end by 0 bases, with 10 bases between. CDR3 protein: CAISWDSMNTEAFF. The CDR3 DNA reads TGTGCCATCAGTTGGGATTCCATGAACACTGAAGCTTTCTTT.

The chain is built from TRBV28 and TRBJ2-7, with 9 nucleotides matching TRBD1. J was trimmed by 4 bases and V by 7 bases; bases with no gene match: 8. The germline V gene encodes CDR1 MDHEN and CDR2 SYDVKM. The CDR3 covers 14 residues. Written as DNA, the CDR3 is TGTGCCAGCACCACTGGGACAGGGATATACGAGCAGTACTTC. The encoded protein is CASTTGTGIYEQYF.

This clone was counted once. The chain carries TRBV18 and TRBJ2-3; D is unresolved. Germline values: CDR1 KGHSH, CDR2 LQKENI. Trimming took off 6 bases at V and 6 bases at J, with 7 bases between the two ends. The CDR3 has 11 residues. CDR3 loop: CASSPEDTQYF. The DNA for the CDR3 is TGTGCCAGCTCCCCGGAGGATACGCAGTATTTT.

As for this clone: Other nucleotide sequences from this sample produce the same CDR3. DNA for the CDR3: TGTGCCAGCAGCTTACGTGGCTATGGCTACACCTTC. Protein: CASSLRGYGYTF. The V call is TRBV5-6, the J call TRBJ1-2, with no clear D. This CDR3 spans 12 amino acids. V dropped 2 bases and J dropped 4 bases, with 6 bases sitting between them. Germline values: CDR1 SGHDT, CDR2 YYEEEE.

In nucleotides, the CDR3 is TGTGCCAGCAGCTTATACCCCGGACTGGTCTACGAGCAGTACTTC. It yields the protein CASSLYPGLVYEQYF. The chain employs TRBV7-3 and TRBJ2-7, with D perhaps TRBD2 (5 bases). This CDR3 comprises 15 residues. The V and J ends lost 2 bases and 3 bases respectively, with 14 bases between them. Germline V lookup: CDR1 SGHTA, CDR2 FQGTGA.

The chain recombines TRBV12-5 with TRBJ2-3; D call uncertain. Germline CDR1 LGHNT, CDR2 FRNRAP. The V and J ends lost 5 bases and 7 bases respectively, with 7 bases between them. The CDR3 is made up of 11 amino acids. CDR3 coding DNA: TGTGCTAGTGGTCCAGTCCATACGCAGTATTTT. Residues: CASGPVHTQYF. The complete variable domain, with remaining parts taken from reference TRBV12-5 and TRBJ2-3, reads DARVTQTPRHKVTEMGQEVTMRCQPILGHNTVFWYRQTMMQGLELLAYFRNRAPLDDSGMPKDRFSAEMPDATLATLKIQPSEPRDSAVYFCASGPVHTQYFGPGTRLTVL.

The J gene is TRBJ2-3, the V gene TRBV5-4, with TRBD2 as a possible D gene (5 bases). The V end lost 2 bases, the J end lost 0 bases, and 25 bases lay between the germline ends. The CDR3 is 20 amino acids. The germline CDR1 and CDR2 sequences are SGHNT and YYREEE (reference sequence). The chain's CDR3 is CASSLPSLATPATSTDTQYF. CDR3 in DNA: TGTGCCAGCAGCTTACCTTCCCTAGCAACACCAGCCACTAGCACAGATACGCAGTATTTT.

CDR3 nucleotides: TGTGCCAGCAGCTTATTTTGGTCCAGGGAAGATGGCTACACCTTC. This sequence encodes CASSLFWSREDGYTF. The genes are TRBV7-2 and TRBJ1-2, with D perhaps matching TRBD1 (5 bases). Germline V gene data show CDR1 as SGHTA and CDR2 as FQGNSA. The CDR3 extends over 15 amino acids. Trimming took 2 bases from V and 6 from J, leaving 16 bases between them.

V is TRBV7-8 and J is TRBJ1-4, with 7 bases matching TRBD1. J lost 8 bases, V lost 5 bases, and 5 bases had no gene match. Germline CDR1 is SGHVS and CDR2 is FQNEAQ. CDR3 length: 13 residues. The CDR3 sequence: CASSPGTVEKLFF. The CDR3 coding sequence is TGTGCCAGCAGCCCCGGGACAGTCGAAAAACTGTTTTTT.

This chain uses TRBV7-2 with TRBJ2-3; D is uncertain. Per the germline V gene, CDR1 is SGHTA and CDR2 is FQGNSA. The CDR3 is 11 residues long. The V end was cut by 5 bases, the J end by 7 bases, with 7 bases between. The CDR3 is CASSLINTQYF. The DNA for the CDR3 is TGTGCCAGCAGCCTGATAAATACGCAGTATTTT. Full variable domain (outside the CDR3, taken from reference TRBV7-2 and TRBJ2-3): GAGVSQSPSNKVTEKGKDVELRCDPISGHTALYWYRQSLGQGLEFLIYFQGNSAPDKSGLPSDRFSAERTGGSVSTLTIQRTQQEDSAVYLCASSLINTQYFGPGTRLTVL.